One sample yielded the 9 T cell receptor beta chains listed below, sequenced in a study of shared clonotypes between healthy human individuals. Produced via immunoSEQ multiplex PCR; TCRdb's table is partial and in-frame only. The sample consists of some 1,400,000 clones, roughly 97% of them appearing once. The sample consisted of naive CD4+ T cells sorted from blood. Subset reported: CD45RA+ positively selected. These receptors were obtained from a man aged 25 to 45 in good health.

The V and J genes are TRBV5-4 and TRBJ2-5; 7 positions match TRBD2. The CDR3 runs 13 residues. CDR1 SGHNT and CDR2 YYREEE come from the germline V gene (reference sequence). J gave up 5 bases and V 1 base, and 2 bases lay outside the gene matches. The DNA for the CDR3 is TGTGCCAGCAGCTTGATGGGGGGGGAGACCCAGTACTTC. It yields the protein CASSLMGGETQYF.

The V call is TRBV11-2, the J call TRBJ1-1; D is possibly TRBD1 (5 bases). The length of the CDR3 is 14 residues. The V and J ends lost 3 bases and 8 bases respectively, with 16 bases between them. Per the germline V gene, CDR1 is SGHAT and CDR2 is FQNNGV. The CDR3 bases are TGTGCCAGCAGCTTCAAAACTCAGGGCTCCGAAGCTTTCTTT. Its protein is CASSFKTQGSEAFF.

J is TRBJ1-4 and V is TRBV10-3; the D is unclear. CDR1 is ENHRY, CDR2 SYGVKD, per germline. The CDR3 is 14 amino acids. V gave up 11 bases and J gave up 0 bases, with 13 bases separating them. This CDR3 is CASWGGPTNEKLFF. The CDR3 nucleotides read TGTGCCTCCTGGGGAGGACCAACTAATGAAAAACTGTTTTTT.

DNA for the CDR3: TGTGCCAGCAGCCTCCTCGGGGGTCCTAATGAAAAACTGTTTTTT. Its protein is CASSLLGGPNEKLFF. The chain carries TRBV2 and TRBJ1-4, with D possibly being TRBD1 (5 bases). Trimming removed 6 bases from V and 3 bases from J, with 14 bases in between. CDR1 and CDR2 (germline): SNHLY, FYNNEI. The CDR3 spans 15 residues.

This chain joins TRBV28 and TRBJ1-3; D may be TRBD1 (6 bases). The CDR3 runs 13 residues. Germline CDR1 MDHEN, CDR2 SYDVKM. The V end lost 7 bases, the J end lost 1 base, and 8 bases lay between the germline ends. The CDR3 DNA reads as TGTGCCAGCAAAGGGGGTTCTGGAAACACCATATATTTT. It translates to CASKGGSGNTIYF.

This clone was detected only a few times. The chain links TRBV2 to TRBJ1-2; tentatively, D is TRBD1 (6 bases). Germline V gene lookup returns CDR1 SNHLY and CDR2 FYNNEI. The CDR3 consists of 16 residues. Trimming removed 4 bases at V and 1 base at J, with 16 bases between. DNA for the CDR3: TGTGCCAGCAGTGCGGTCACAGGGACTGGTAACTATGGCTACACCTTC. Translation: CASSAVTGTGNYGYTF.

V usage is TRBV2 and J usage is TRBJ1-2; D unresolved. V dropped 5 bases and J dropped 0 bases, with 16 bases sitting between them. The CDR3 sequence is 16 residues long. Germline-derived CDR1 and CDR2 are SNHLY and FYNNEI. The CDR3 DNA is TGTGCCAGCAGTTGGGGAGAGGACCTAACTAACTATGGCTACACCTTC. Protein: CASSWGEDLTNYGYTF. Using reference TRBV2 and TRBJ1-2 for the parts outside the CDR3, the full variable domain is EPEVTQTPSHQVTQMGQEVILRCVPISNHLYFYWYRQILGQKVEFLVSFYNNEISEKSEIFDDQFSVERPDGSNFTLKIRSTKLEDSAMYFCASSWGEDLTNYGYTFGSGTRLTVV.

This sequence joins TRBV9 and TRBJ1-3, with D possibly TRBD1 on 5 matching bases. The CDR3 consists of 16 residues. The germline CDR1 and CDR2 sequences are SGDLS and YYNGEE. V lost 2 bases and J lost 2, with 14 bases in between. Here the CDR3 reads CASSVRWGGAGNTIYF. The CDR3 bases are TGTGCCAGCAGCGTGAGGTGGGGCGGGGCTGGAAACACCATATATTTT.

This sequence joins TRBV28 and TRBJ1-5; TRBD1 matches 12 bases. The CDR3 loop spans 18 amino acids. The trim removed 6 bases at V and 4 bases at J, leaving 13 bases unmatched. Germline CDR1 MDHEN, CDR2 SYDVKM. The CDR3 protein is CASSTRKRDRGQNQPQHF. For the CDR3, the DNA is TGTGCCAGCAGCACTCGCAAAAGGGACAGGGGGCAAAATCAGCCCCAGCATTTT.